Following are 4 T cell receptor beta chains from one sample sequenced in a study of blood T cell repertoires in COVID-19. The protocol was immunoSEQ multiplex PCR, while the TCRdb copy is restricted to in-frame clones and leaves out a portion. The sample includes roughly 190,000 clones, approximately 91% of them seen just once. Material for sequencing was PBMCs or T cells enriched from blood (not recorded which). The source is a woman between 18 and 30 years old who had recovered from COVID-19.

The chain recombines TRBV18 with TRBJ2-7, with a tentative D call TRBD1 (6 bases). Germline CDR1 is KGHSH and CDR2 is LQKENI. The V end lost 1 base, the J end lost 9 bases, and 22 bases lay between the germline ends. The CDR3 sequence is 16 residues long. In nucleotides, the CDR3 is TGTGCCAGCTCACCACTTATTATGGACAGAACTACGAGGCAGTACTTC. This gives the protein CASSPLIMDRTTRQYF.

The chain employs TRBV11-2 and TRBJ2-4; the D gene is possibly TRBD2 (5 bases). Germline CDR1 reads SGHAT; CDR2 reads FQNNGV. The CDR3 consists of 14 residues. The V end lost 5 bases, the J end lost 4 bases, and 12 bases lay between the germline ends. DNA of the CDR3: TGTGCCAGCAGCGCAGGACCGGGGAAAAACATTCAGTACTTC. The encoded protein is CASSAGPGKNIQYF.

The V gene is TRBV4-3, the J gene TRBJ1-2; D remains ambiguous. V gave up 0 bases and J gave up 0 bases, with 8 bases separating them. Per the germline V gene, CDR1 is LGHNA and CDR2 is YSLEER. This CDR3 is 15 amino acids long. The CDR3 coding sequence is TGCGCCAGCAGCCAAGATCCCCCAGCTAACTATGGCTACACCTTC. Translating gives CASSQDPPANYGYTF.

The chain joins TRBV5-1 to TRBJ1-2; TRBD1 might be the D (5 bases). Germline V gives CDR1 SGHRS, CDR2 YFSETQ. The V end was cut by 4 bases, the J end by 4 bases, with 20 bases between. The CDR3 has 16 amino acids. The CDR3 reads CASSGSLVGGSYGYTF. The CDR3 region has the DNA TGCGCCAGCAGCGGGTCCTTGGTCGGGGGGAGCTATGGCTACACCTTC.